The present T cell receptor (beta chain) was sequenced within a study of graft-versus-host responses after intestinal transplantation. Study information: Multivisceral, liver-intestinal, or isolated intestinal transplants were given to recipients.

To note about this clone: Its antigen is not identified.

Study observations and caveats: Ileal or blood samples showed some GvH clones first, and such clones were also found in recipient marrow. Circulating GvH clones peaking coincided with falling HvG clones soon after transplant.

Here immunoSEQ multiplex PCR was the method, and the copy in TCRdb shows in-frame clones only, minus some. The profile covers tens of thousands of clones, with around 90% appearing a single time and less than 5% taken by the ten largest. The CDR3 length is 16 residues. V trimming: 5 bases; J trimming: 4 bases; junction bases outside the gene matches: 9. Germline CDR1 is PRHDT and CDR2 is FYEKMQ (reference sequence). This receptor was obtained from a human donor who was the organ donor for an intestinal transplant. Sequencing used unstimulated CD8+ T cells sorted from spleen or lymph node cells, obtained before transplant. The genes are TRBV13 and TRBJ2-1; 9 nucleotides align to TRBD1. The CDR3 nucleotides are TGTGCCAGCAGCCCCCCCGGGACAGGGTTATACAATGAGCAGTTCTTC. Protein product: CASSPPGTGLYNEQFF.